This TCR beta chain was captured by sequencing in a study of CD8 T cells in ankylosing spondylitis. TCRdb re-called the 5' RACE reads through MiXCR, storing one row per CDR3 protein. Of roughly 260,000 distinct CDR3 sequences in the sample, about 20% are singletons; the top ten hold around 7.8%. The CDR3 sequence is 13 residues long. Between the trimmed V and J ends, which lost 7 bases and 5 bases, there was a span of 14 bases. The V gene's germline CDR1 is LNHDA and CDR2 SQIVND (reference sequence). V gene TRBV19 combines with J gene TRBJ1-1; the D gene is possibly TRBD1 (6 bases). The sequence was obtained from a male donor with ankylosing spondylitis or in good health (not recorded which). The sequenced sample was blood, either unsorted or a sorted T cell fraction (not recorded which). The CDR3 loop reads CASIGQGWTEAFF. The CDR3 region has the DNA TGTGCCAGTATCGGGCAGGGGTGGACTGAAGCTTTCTTT.